Listed below are T cell receptor beta chains from one sample, sequenced in a study of control samples from healthy donors and cancer patients. The protocol was immunoSEQ multiplex PCR, while the TCRdb copy is restricted to in-frame clones and leaves out a portion. The profile shows 65,000 to 80,000 clones, 70% to 90% of them singletons. The sequenced material came from PBMCs. Every receptor here comes from a woman in her sixties with head and neck cancer. Each CDR3 is given with its conserved first and last residue. A D gene is named only where the DNA matches it firmly. Size values are once, few and many counts, or a class for expanded clones, and some rows have none.

length: 14; V: TRBV5-6; size: -; J: TRBJ1-1; D: -; DNA: TGTGCCAGCACCTTGACTCTTCTGAACACTGAAGCTTTCTTT; CDR3: CASTLTLLNTEAFF
length: 13; V: TRBV4-1; size: -; J: TRBJ2-5; D: TRBD2; DNA: TGCGCCAGCCGCCCCGGACTAGCGGGGACCCAGTACTTC; CDR3: CASRPGLAGTQYF
length: 13; V: TRBV5-1; size: -; J: TRBJ2-2; D: -; DNA: TGCGCCAGCAGCTTTGACGTGACCGGGGAGCTGTTTTTT; CDR3: CASSFDVTGELFF
length: 13; V: TRBV24-1; size: -; J: TRBJ2-7; D: -; DNA: TGTGCCACCAGTGACTCGTGGGGCTCCGAGCAGTACTTC; CDR3: CATSDSWGSEQYF
length: 16; V: TRBV5-4; size: -; J: TRBJ2-1; D: TRBD1; DNA: TGTGCCAGCAGCAGGACCCCCGGGACAGAGAACAATGAGCAGTTCTTC; CDR3: CASSRTPGTENNEQFF
length: 13; V: TRBV19; size: once; J: TRBJ1-1; D: TRBD1; DNA: TGTGCCAGTAGGGAACAGGGGGCGGCGGAAGCTTTCTTT; CDR3: CASREQGAAEAFF
length: 15; V: TRBV7-9; size: -; J: TRBJ2-1; D: TRBD2; DNA: TGTGCCAGCACCCTCCAGAGCGGGAACTACAATGAGCAGTTCTTC; CDR3: CASTLQSGNYNEQFF
length: 15; V: TRBV6-6; size: few; J: TRBJ2-1; D: TRBD2; DNA: TGTGCCAGCACCTCCCTAGCGGGAGAAGATAATGAGCAGTTCTTC; CDR3: CASTSLAGEDNEQFF
length: 15; V: TRBV29-1; size: once; J: TRBJ2-7; D: TRBD1; DNA: TGCAGCGTTGAAACCAGGACAGGGGGGACGGGCGAGCAGTACTTC; CDR3: CSVETRTGGTGEQYF
length: 14; V: TRBV6-5; size: once; J: TRBJ2-1; D: TRBD2; DNA: TGTGCCAGCAATCCTAGCGGGAGGACACGGGAGCAGTTCTTC; CDR3: CASNPSGRTREQFF
length: 13; V: TRBV19; size: few; J: TRBJ2-2; D: -; DNA: TGTGCCAGTAGGAGAGGGAACACCGGGGAGCTGTTTTTT; CDR3: CASRRGNTGELFF
length: 14; V: TRBV28; size: -; J: TRBJ1-1; D: TRBD1; DNA: TGTGCCACCAAACAAACGACAGGGGGCACTGAAGCTTTCTTT; CDR3: CATKQTTGGTEAFF
length: 17; V: TRBV9; size: -; J: TRBJ2-6; D: TRBD1; DNA: TGTGCCAGCAGCTCGTGGGACAGTAGCTCTGGGGCCAACGTCCTGACTTTC; CDR3: CASSSWDSSSGANVLTF
length: 15; V: TRBV5-1; size: -; J: TRBJ2-7; D: TRBD2; DNA: TGCGCCAGCAGCCGACTAGCGGGGGCTAACTACGAGCAGTACTTC; CDR3: CASSRLAGANYEQYF
length: 16; V: TRBV19; size: -; J: TRBJ2-1; D: TRBD2; DNA: TGTGCCAGTAGTGGAATGACTAGCGGGAAGTACAATGAGCAGTTCTTC; CDR3: CASSGMTSGKYNEQFF
length: 18; V: TRBV7-9; size: -; J: TRBJ1-1; D: -; DNA: TGTGCCAGCAGCTTAGGAGGTGGCTACAGGCCAAGGAACACTGAAGCTTTCTTT; CDR3: CASSLGGGYRPRNTEAFF
length: 16; V: TRBV6-1; size: -; J: TRBJ1-6; D: -; DNA: TGTGCCAGCAGTGAGACCAGAGGGGGTCAGAATTCACCCCTCCACTTT; CDR3: CASSETRGGQNSPLHF
length: 14; V: TRBV6-5; size: -; J: TRBJ2-4; D: -; DNA: TGTGCCAGCAGCGCGGGGAGCTCACGAAACATTCAGTACTTC; CDR3: CASSAGSSRNIQYF
length: 15; V: TRBV5-6; size: -; J: TRBJ1-5; D: -; DNA: TGTGCCAGCAGCTTCGGGGGCCAAAGCAATCAGCCCCAGCATTTT; CDR3: CASSFGGQSNQPQHF
length: 17; V: TRBV11-3; size: -; J: TRBJ2-7; D: TRBD1; DNA: TGTGCCAGCAGCTTAGCACAGGACAGGGTTAAATCCTACGAGCAGTACTTC; CDR3: CASSLAQDRVKSYEQYF
length: 14; V: TRBV10-3; size: once; J: TRBJ2-5; D: -; DNA: TGTGCCACCTCCACCACTGACAGTCAAGAGACCCAGTACTTC; CDR3: CATSTTDSQETQYF
length: 15; V: TRBV21-1; size: -; J: TRBJ1-4; D: -; DNA: TGTGCCAGCAGCATTGTGACAGGGGTAAACGAAAAACTGTTTTTT; CDR3: CASSIVTGVNEKLFF
length: 13; V: TRBV12-3/TRBV12-4; size: -; J: TRBJ2-5; D: -; DNA: TGTGCCAGCAGTTACCAAGCCGGGGAGACCCAGTACTTC; CDR3: CASSYQAGETQYF
length: 13; V: TRBV19; size: -; J: TRBJ2-1; D: -; DNA: TGTGCCAGTAGTATATCTCCCTACAATGAGCAGTTCTTC; CDR3: CASSISPYNEQFF
length: 12; V: TRBV3-1/TRBV3-2; size: -; J: TRBJ1-1; D: -; DNA: TGTGCCAGCAGCCAAGATACCGGTTTAGCTTTCTTT; CDR3: CASSQDTGLAFF
length: 16; V: TRBV28; size: -; J: TRBJ2-2; D: TRBD2; DNA: TGTGCCAGCAGTTCCCCAGCGGGAGGGTCATACGGGGAGCTGTTTTTT; CDR3: CASSSPAGGSYGELFF
length: 13; V: TRBV10-1; size: -; J: TRBJ2-6; D: -; DNA: TGCGCCAGCAGCAAGGACGGGGCCAACGTCCTGACTTTC; CDR3: CASSKDGANVLTF
length: 12; V: TRBV12-3/TRBV12-4; size: -; J: TRBJ2-5; D: -; DNA: TGTGCCAGCAGTACCTTCGGTAGCTGGCAGTACTTC; CDR3: CASSTFGSWQYF
length: 16; V: TRBV7-8; size: -; J: TRBJ2-4; D: -; DNA: TGTGCCAGCAGCGTAAGGGCCGTGGCAGCCAAAAACATTCAGTACTTC; CDR3: CASSVRAVAAKNIQYF
length: 14; V: TRBV6-1; size: once; J: TRBJ1-4; D: -; DNA: TGTGCCAGCAGTGAGACGGCCCACGGGGAAAAACTGTTTTTT; CDR3: CASSETAHGEKLFF
length: 14; V: TRBV6-6; size: -; J: TRBJ2-1; D: TRBD2; DNA: TGTGCCAGCAACAGCGGGATCTCCTACAATGAGCAGTTCTTC; CDR3: CASNSGISYNEQFF
length: 12; V: TRBV18; size: -; J: TRBJ2-7; D: -; DNA: TGTGCCAGCTCACCCGGGGGTTACGAGCAGTACTTC; CDR3: CASSPGGYEQYF
length: 18; V: TRBV11-2; size: once; J: TRBJ1-6; D: -; DNA: TGTGCCAGCAGCTTAGATGCCGGACTCCTTACCTATAATTCACCCCTCCACTTT; CDR3: CASSLDAGLLTYNSPLHF
length: 17; V: TRBV7-5; size: -; J: TRBJ2-5; D: -; DNA: TGTGTCAGAAGCCGTGCTATGGGACAGGGTGGTCAAGAGACCCAGTACTTC; CDR3: CVRSRAMGQGGQETQYF
length: 13; V: TRBV7-9; size: few; J: TRBJ2-7; D: -; DNA: TGTGCCAGCAGCTTAGGATTGGAGGGCCGGCAGTACTTC; CDR3: CASSLGLEGRQYF
length: 15; V: TRBV7-8; size: -; J: TRBJ1-4; D: TRBD1; DNA: TGTGCCAGCAGCTGGGCCCGGACAGGGTCTGCGAAACTGTTTTTT; CDR3: CASSWARTGSAKLFF
length: 14; V: TRBV6-2/TRBV6-3; size: -; J: TRBJ1-2; D: TRBD1; DNA: TGTGCCAGCAGTCAAGGGACAGGGACGATTGGCTACACCTTC; CDR3: CASSQGTGTIGYTF
length: 13; V: TRBV29-1; size: -; J: TRBJ2-3; D: -; DNA: TGCAGCGTTGTGGGACCAAACACAGATACGCAGTATTTT; CDR3: CSVVGPNTDTQYF
length: 17; V: TRBV5-1; size: -; J: TRBJ2-1; D: -; DNA: TGCGCCAGCAGCTTGGGTATTATAGGTAGCTCCTACAATGAGCAGTTCTTC; CDR3: CASSLGIIGSSYNEQFF
length: 15; V: TRBV25-1; size: -; J: TRBJ2-5; D: TRBD1; DNA: TGTGCCAGCAGTGACGGACAGGGGGCGCGGGAGACCCAGTACTTC; CDR3: CASSDGQGARETQYF